This TCR beta chain is drawn from a study of regulatory T cells in long-lasting Graves disease. Time point denoted: newly diagnosed GD, antithyroid drugs for less than 3 months. From PBMCs, RNA was extracted and then used to make the TCR library. The CDR3 is 17 residues long. V shed 3 bases and J 7 bases; nucleotides not matched to a gene: 15. From germline, CDR1 is LGHNT and CDR2 FRNRAP. Researchers made TCR beta libraries by using iRepertoire HTBI primers and running Arm-PCR on CDR3 regions. From the multiplex PCR reads, TCRdb called clonotypes with MiXCR, one entry per CDR3 protein. This table has hundreds of thousands of distinct CDR3 sequences, under 20% appearing once. The sample also formed part of further work on T cells in Graves' hyperthyroidism and ophthalmopathy.

The clonotype comes from a woman aged 25 to 45 with Graves disease. The source was peripheral blood mononuclear cells (PBMCs), collected at new diagnosis, from a patient treated with antithyroid drugs. V gene TRBV12-5 combines with J gene TRBJ2-1, with 7 bases fitting TRBD1. In DNA, the CDR3 is TGTGCTAGTGGTTTCCTAGCAAGGCAGGGGGTTCCAAATGAGCAGTTCTTC. Its protein is CASGFLARQGVPNEQFF.